Sequencing of this T cell receptor beta chain was carried out in a study of blood T cell repertoires in COVID-19. Study information: The origin of the acute and convalescent COVID-19 samples was the United States, Italy and Spain. Sources were T cells, B-cell-depleted T cells, or PBMCs; the material itself was cDNA or gDNA.

The CDR3 length is 16 residues. Germline CDR1 is SGDLS and CDR2 is YYNGEE. The germline V and J ends were trimmed by 5 bases and 2 bases, with 18 bases remaining between them. Per the authors' pipeline: The assay estimated nucleated cells by amplifying reference gene primers. The table came from immunoSEQ multiplex PCR; TCRdb's copy has only in-frame clones and leaves some out. For V, J and clone size, that table is used; D and trimming come from the DNA. The table shows tens of thousands of clones, with 82% occurring only once. The sequence derives from a woman older than 75 with acute or convalescent COVID-19. The V gene is TRBV9, the J gene TRBJ2-3, with D perhaps matching TRBD1 (5 bases). Sequencing used peripheral blood. CDR3 bases: TGTGCCAGCAGTCGCGTGGGCGAAGGGGTCACAGATACGCAGTATTTT. Protein: CASSRVGEGVTDTQYF.